Below, 29 T cell receptor beta chains from the same sample are listed, as sequenced in a study of cytomegalovirus exposure and HLA in healthy donors. Generated by immunoSEQ multiplex PCR, the TCRdb table keeps only in-frame clones and is missing some. Of about 110,000 clones in the sample, approximately 90% are singletons; the top ten hold 3% to 4%. The sequenced sample consisted of PBMCs. Source of these receptors: a woman aged 18-29 years in good health and CMV-seropositive.

About this clone itself: Since a much larger clone is just one base distant, this may be a read error. V and J are TRBV27 and TRBJ1-1, with TRBD1 matching 8 bases. V was pared by 6 bases and J by 4 bases, with 4 bases of the junction left unmatched. Germline V gene lookup returns CDR1 MNHEY and CDR2 SMNVEV (reference sequence). This CDR3 spans 13 amino acids. The CDR3: CASSFTGGTEAFF. CDR3 DNA: TGTGCCAGCAGCTTCACAGGGGGCACTGAAGCTTTCTTT.

The CDR3 nucleotides read TGTGCCAGCTCACCCCCCTCCCCCCCGGATACGCAGTATTTT. This encodes CASSPPSPPDTQYF. V and J are TRBV18 and TRBJ2-3; the D is unclear. Trimming stripped 3 bases from V and 6 bases from J, with 13 bases between. Germline lookup yields CDR1 KGHSH and CDR2 LQKENI. CDR3 size: 14 residues.

The rearrangement links TRBV2 to TRBJ2-1; 10 positions match TRBD2. Germline assignment: CDR1 SNHLY and CDR2 FYNNEI. This CDR3 has 14 amino acids. V dropped 3 bases and J dropped 7; count of bases not matched to a gene: 3. CDR3 nucleotides: TGTGCCAGCAGTGACCCTAGCGGGGGAAATGAGCAGTTCTTC. Encoded protein: CASSDPSGGNEQFF.

This clone was detected once. The chain recombines TRBV5-1 with TRBJ2-5; the match to TRBD2 covers 9 bases. The CDR3 has 16 residues. V was pared by 2 bases and J by 5 bases, with 10 bases of the junction left unmatched. CDR1 SGHRS and CDR2 YFSETQ come from the germline V gene. The CDR3 is CASSLGLATGGETQYF. As DNA, the CDR3 is TGCGCCAGCAGCTTAGGACTAGCGACTGGGGGGGAGACCCAGTACTTC.

This clone appeared a single time. The chain recombines TRBV7-9 with TRBJ1-3; the D is unclear. Germline lookup yields CDR1 SEHNR and CDR2 FQNEAQ (reference sequence). The CDR3 extends over 13 amino acids. The V and J ends lost 4 bases and 4 bases respectively, with 8 bases between them. CDR3 nucleotide sequence: TGTGCCAGCAGCTCTAGGCGAGGAAACACCATATATTTT. Translating gives CASSSRRGNTIYF. The full variable domain, with the rest looked up from reference TRBV7-9 and TRBJ1-3, is DTGVSQNPRHKITKRGQNVTFRCDPISEHNRLYWYRQTLGQGPEFLTYFQNEAQLEKSRLLSDRFSAERPKGSFSTLEIQRTEQGDSAMYLCASSSRRGNTIYFGEGSWLTVV.

As DNA, the CDR3 is TGTGCCAGCAGTACAGGACAGGGGGCGACGCCCGGGGAGCTGTTTTTT. Protein: CASSTGQGATPGELFF. J is TRBJ2-2 and V is TRBV2, with TRBD1 matching 11 bases. Germline V gene data show CDR1 as SNHLY and CDR2 as FYNNEI. J lost 6 bases, V lost 5 bases, and 8 bases had no gene match. This CDR3 spans 16 amino acids.

The chain uses TRBV28 and TRBJ2-7, with 7 positions matching TRBD1. CDR1 MDHEN and CDR2 SYDVKM come from the germline V gene. V was pared by 7 bases and J by 4 bases, with 7 bases of the junction left unmatched. CDR3 size: 13 residues. CDR3 residues: CASNRGGFYEQYF. The DNA of the CDR3 is TGTGCCAGCAACAGGGGTGGCTTTTACGAGCAGTACTTC.

The chain has TRBV27 and TRBJ2-7, with no clear D. The CDR3 consists of 14 residues. Per germline, CDR1 MNHEY and CDR2 SMNVEV (reference sequence). With 0 bases removed from V and 2 bases from J, the gap between germline ends came to 8 bases. CDR3 residues: CASSLSRTAYEQYF. Here the CDR3 DNA reads TGTGCCAGCAGTTTATCGAGAACAGCCTACGAGCAGTACTTC.

A single count supports this clone. V gene TRBV4-1 combines with J gene TRBJ1-5; no reliable D call. This CDR3 contains 14 residues. V lost 0 bases to trimming and J lost 7 bases, with 10 bases between them. Germline loops: CDR1 MGHRA, CDR2 YSYEKL. CDR3 residues: CASSQDDVVQPQHF. CDR3 nucleotide sequence: TGCGCCAGCAGCCAAGATGATGTAGTCCAGCCCCAGCATTTT.

V and J are TRBV7-9 and TRBJ2-3; 7 bases align to TRBD2. CDR1 and CDR2 (germline): SEHNR, FQNEAQ (reference sequence). The CDR3 extends over 14 amino acids. With 8 bases clipped from V and 1 base from J, the junction kept 6 bases outside the gene matches. Here the CDR3 reads CASGIAGRTDTQYF. The DNA of the CDR3 is TGTGCCAGCGGTATAGCGGGCCGCACAGATACGCAGTATTTT.

This rearrangement joins TRBV4-1 to TRBJ1-1, with D unclear. CDR1 is MGHRA and CDR2 is YSYEKL in the germline V gene. Trimming pared 2 bases from V and 2 bases from J, leaving 6 bases between. The CDR3 loop spans 13 amino acids. The CDR3 nucleotides read TGCGCCAGCAGCCAAAACACCAACACTGAAGCTTTCTTT. It codes for CASSQNTNTEAFF.

This chain links TRBV28 with TRBJ1-1, with D possibly matching TRBD1 (6 bases). V was shortened by 5 bases and J by 4 bases, with 17 bases between the two germline ends. CDR3 size: 15 residues. Germline CDR1 and CDR2: MDHEN and SYDVKM. This CDR3 is CASSPGIVRGTEAFF. As DNA, the CDR3 is TGTGCCAGCAGTCCCGGGATAGTCAGGGGCACTGAAGCTTTCTTT.

The J gene is TRBJ2-7, the V gene TRBV6-5; D is unclear. V was trimmed by 0 bases and J by 2 bases, leaving 11 bases between them. The V gene's germline CDR1 is MNHEY and CDR2 SVGAGI. The length of the CDR3 is 15 residues. CDR3 in amino acids: CASSYSAATPYEQYF. DNA for the CDR3: TGTGCCAGCAGTTACTCGGCGGCGACCCCCTACGAGCAGTACTTC.

The chain combines TRBV19 with TRBJ2-1, with TRBD2 matching over 8 bases. The CDR3 covers 16 residues. CDR1 is LNHDA, CDR2 SQIVND, per germline (reference sequence). Trimming removed 6 bases from V and 3 bases from J; junction bases left unmatched: 10. CDR3 DNA: TGTGCCAGTAGCATCGGGGGGGGCCCCCTCTACAATGAGCAGTTCTTC. Encoded protein: CASSIGGGPLYNEQFF.

About this clone: The junction departs from the called germline gene at one end, perhaps through a read error. The V call is TRBV9, the J call TRBJ1-5, with a tentative D call TRBD1 (5 bases). Per the germline V gene, CDR1 is SGDLS and CDR2 is YYNGEE. This CDR3 comprises 15 residues. CDR3 sequence (DNA): TGTGCCAGCAGCGTAGACGGGGGTAGCACTCAGCCCCAGCATTTT. The encoded protein is CASSVDGGSTQPQHF.

V gene TRBV28 combines with J gene TRBJ2-1; the match to TRBD1 covers 8 bases. CDR3 length equals 16 residues. Germline loops: CDR1 MDHEN, CDR2 SYDVKM. Trimming took 7 bases from V and 9 from J; bases not matched to a gene: 17. The CDR3 here is CASTEFRTGRVGEQFF. The CDR3 DNA sequence: TGTGCCAGCACCGAATTTAGGACAGGGCGAGTAGGTGAGCAGTTCTTC.

J is TRBJ2-1 and V is TRBV5-4; the match to TRBD2 covers 7 bases. Germline V CDR1 and CDR2: SGHNT, YYREEE (reference sequence). The CDR3 runs to 16 residues. V dropped 0 bases and J dropped 2; count of bases not matched to a gene: 5. Here the CDR3 reads CASSLGGGGTYNEQFF. The DNA for the CDR3 is TGTGCCAGCAGCTTGGGAGGCGGGGGAACCTACAATGAGCAGTTCTTC.

The table lists this clone with a count of one. The rearrangement links TRBV6-1 to TRBJ2-7; 7 bases line up with TRBD2. The V gene's germline CDR1 is MNHNS and CDR2 SASEGT. The ends lost 7 bases at V and 2 bases at J; junction bases unmatched: 8. The CDR3 consists of 14 residues. CDR3 residues: CASTRGRQTYEQYF. In DNA, the CDR3 is TGTGCCAGCACCCGCGGGAGACAGACCTACGAGCAGTACTTC.

The chain is built from TRBV5-1 and TRBJ2-2; 13 bases are shared with TRBD2. Germline V CDR1 and CDR2: SGHRS, YFSETQ. The CDR3 is 18 residues long. V gave up 4 bases and J gave up 5 bases; unmatched junction bases: 11. In DNA form, the CDR3 reads TGCGCCAGCAGCACGGGACTAGCGGGGCTAACATCAACCGGGGAGCTGTTTTTT. Residues: CASSTGLAGLTSTGELFF.

This clone came up a few times. The CDR3 protein is CASSQDRGDPSYGYTF. CDR3 bases: TGCGCCAGCAGCCAAGACCGGGGGGACCCTAGCTATGGCTACACCTTC. This rearrangement joins TRBV4-1 to TRBJ1-2, with D possibly TRBD1 on 5 matching bases. The germline CDR1 and CDR2 sequences are MGHRA and YSYEKL. With 0 bases removed from V and 4 bases from J, the gap between germline ends came to 15 bases. The CDR3 runs to 16 residues.

V is TRBV5-6 and J is TRBJ2-1; 11 positions match TRBD1. The germline V gene encodes CDR1 SGHDT and CDR2 YYEEEE. V shed 5 bases and J 15 bases; nucleotides not matched to a gene: 7. The CDR3 length is 12 residues. CDR3 in DNA: TGTGCCAGCAGTCGAACCGGGACAGGGGGGTTCTTC. As protein: CASSRTGTGGFF. Based on the CDR3 plus reference TRBV5-6 and TRBJ2-1, the full variable domain is DAGVTQSPTHLIKTRGQQVTLRCSPKSGHDTVSWYQQALGQGPQFIFQYYEEEERQRGNFPDRFSGHQFPNYSSELNVNALLLGDSALYLCASSRTGTGGFFGPGTRLTVL.

This chain connects TRBV10-3 to TRBJ2-4; TRBD2 matches 7 bases. The CDR3 is 18 amino acids. The trim removed 0 bases at V and 0 bases at J, leaving 8 bases unmatched. The germline V gene has CDR1 ENHRY and CDR2 SYGVKD. The DNA of the CDR3 is TGTGCCATCAGTGAGTCGCTTGTAGCGGGCCTAGCCAAAAACATTCAGTACTTC. This encodes CAISESLVAGLAKNIQYF.

The V call is TRBV27, the J call TRBJ1-1; tentatively, D is TRBD1 (6 bases). The CDR3 runs to 12 residues. V was clipped by 8 bases and J by 4 bases, with 11 bases between them. In germline, CDR1 is MNHEY, CDR2 SMNVEV (reference sequence). The CDR3 sequence is CASWEGGTEAFF. The CDR3 DNA reads TGTGCCAGCTGGGAGGGGGGCACTGAAGCTTTCTTT.

The chain employs TRBV7-6 and TRBJ2-5; the match to TRBD1 covers 8 bases. Germline V lookup: CDR1 SGHVS, CDR2 FNYEAQ. The ends lost 4 bases at V and 5 bases at J; junction bases unmatched: 9. This CDR3 is built from 15 residues. The chain's CDR3 is CASSSRTGMGETQYF. The CDR3 nucleotides read TGTGCCAGCAGCTCCCGGACAGGGATGGGTGAGACCCAGTACTTC.

Details on this clone: The junction departs from germline at one end; a sequencing error may be responsible. In DNA, the CDR3 is TGTGCCAGCAGCCACTCCTTCAATGAGCAGTTCTTC. It is translated as CASSHSFNEQFF. The gene calls are TRBV5-6 and TRBJ2-1, with D unclear. The CDR3 has 12 residues. Germline CDR1 SGHDT, CDR2 YYEEEE. Complete variable domain (other parts from reference TRBV5-6 and TRBJ2-1): DAGVTQSPTHLIKTRGQQVTLRCSPKSGHDTVSWYQQALGQGPQFIFQYYEEEERQRGNFPDRFSGHQFPNYSSELNVNALLLGDSALYLCASSHSFNEQFFGPGTRLTVL.

The sample holds a few counts of this clone. V is TRBV7-9 and J is TRBJ1-6; no definite D call. Germline V lookup: CDR1 SEHNR, CDR2 FQNEAQ (reference sequence). The CDR3 totals 16 residues. Trimming pared 1 base from V and 5 bases from J, leaving 12 bases between. CDR3 coding DNA: TGTGCCAGCAGCTTAGGGGAGGGTAATAATAATTCACCCCTCCACTTT. Its protein product is CASSLGEGNNNSPLHF.

The chain joins TRBV10-3 to TRBJ2-2; D gene uncertain. The CDR3 is made up of 17 amino acids. Trimming took 2 bases from V and 6 from J, leaving 19 bases between them. Germline V gives CDR1 ENHRY, CDR2 SYGVKD. The CDR3 DNA follows: TGTGCCATCAGTGAGGTGAGGCAGTTCGGCAACCCCGGGGAGCTGTTTTTT. Protein product: CAISEVRQFGNPGELFF.

The chain recombines TRBV5-1 with TRBJ2-5; D is possibly TRBD1 (5 bases). Trimming shortened V by 7 bases and J by 4 bases, and 11 bases separated the two germline ends. The CDR3 totals 12 residues. In germline, CDR1 is SGHRS, CDR2 YFSETQ. The CDR3 nucleotides read TGCGCCAGCGCAGGGTTCGGAGAGACCCAGTACTTC. It is translated as CASAGFGETQYF.

In its sample, this clone was seen a few times. The chain recombines TRBV18 with TRBJ2-7, with TRBD1 as a possible D gene (5 bases). The V end was cut by 4 bases, the J end by 3 bases, with 13 bases between. Germline V CDR1 and CDR2: KGHSH, LQKENI. The CDR3 runs 14 residues. CDR3 sequence: CASSQAGNRYEQYF. For the CDR3, the DNA is TGTGCCAGCTCACAGGCAGGGAATCGCTACGAGCAGTACTTC. The whole variable domain, filled in from reference TRBV18 and TRBJ2-7, reads NAGVMQNPRHLVRRRGQEARLRCSPMKGHSHVYWYRQLPEEGLKFMVYLQKENIIDESGMPKERFSAEFPKEGPSILRIQQVVRGDSAAYFCASSQAGNRYEQYFGPGTRLTVT.